The 7 T cell receptor beta chains below were found in one sample sequenced in a study of tumor-infiltrating lymphocytes in oesophageal squamous cell carcinoma. TCRdb ran MiXCR on the PCR reads and lists one entry per CDR3 protein. The data show about 13,000 distinct CDR3 sequences, roughly 56% seen once. Sequencing was performed on esophageal tumor tissue. The receptor set was obtained from a male donor with esophageal squamous cell carcinoma.

The sample holds many counts of this clonotype. The chain is built from TRBV7-8 and TRBJ2-2, with no clear D. This CDR3 is built from 16 residues. V lost 1 base, J lost 0 bases, and 9 bases lay in between. Germline-derived CDR1 and CDR2 are SGHVS and FQNEAQ. In DNA form, the CDR3 reads TGTGCCAGCAGCTTAGTCAGACCCGCGAACACCGGGGAGCTGTTTTTT. As protein: CASSLVRPANTGELFF. The full variable domain, completed using reference TRBV7-8 and TRBJ2-2, is GAGVSQSPRYKVAKRGQDVALRCDPISGHVSLFWYQQALGQGPEFLTYFQNEAQLDKSGLPSDRFFAERPEGSVSTLKIQRTQQEDSAVYLCASSLVRPANTGELFFGEGSRLTVL.

Only a few counts were recorded for this clonotype. This sequence joins TRBV7-8 and TRBJ2-3; D is perhaps TRBD1 (6 bases). The CDR3 is made up of 18 amino acids. Trimming cost V 2 bases and J 5 bases, with 23 bases left between them. CDR1 and CDR2 from the germline V gene are SGHVS and FQNEAQ. In DNA form, the CDR3 reads TGTGCCAGCAGCTTAAGGTCCCCGGGGCAGGGGATAATAGATACGCAGTATTTT. This encodes CASSLRSPGQGIIDTQYF.

This clonotype showed up many times. The rearrangement uses TRBV12-3 or TRBV12-4 and TRBJ2-2; D possibly corresponds to TRBD1 (6 bases). The length of the CDR3 is 15 residues. V dropped 4 bases and J dropped 4 bases, with 13 bases sitting between them. CDR3 sequence: CASSSLGGATGELFF. CDR3 DNA sequence: TGTGCCAGCAGTTCCCTAGGGGGTGCCACCGGGGAGCTGTTTTTT.

A word on this clonotype: A junction boundary mismatches the germline segment, possibly from a read error. The CDR3 coding sequence is TGTGCCAGCAGCTGGACAGGGGGCCTTTCACCCCTCCACTTC. It codes for CASSWTGGLSPLHF. The chain carries TRBV7-6 and TRBJ2-1; 11 bases match TRBD1. This CDR3 has 14 residues. Per the germline V gene, CDR1 is SGHVS and CDR2 is FNYEAQ.

V is TRBV7-2 and J is TRBJ2-2; no firm D call. Germline V gives CDR1 SGHTA, CDR2 FQGNSA. CDR3 length: 14 residues. V was shortened by 2 bases and J by 7 bases, with 11 bases between the two germline ends. CDR3 DNA sequence: TGTGCCAGCAGCTTAAAGAGGTCCGGCGGGGAGCTGTTTTTT. This gives the protein CASSLKRSGGELFF.

The chain joins TRBV2 to TRBJ2-4; weak D call: TRBD1 (6 bases). The assigned J gene may be wrong: the sequence end matches TRBJ2-7 better. From germline, CDR1 is SNHLY and CDR2 FYNNEI. This CDR3 region has 15 residues. The CDR3: CASRFLDSGRYEQYF. The DNA of the CDR3 is TGTGCCAGCAGATTCCTGGACAGTGGGCGCTACGAGCAGTACTTC.

The V call is TRBV6-1, the J call TRBJ2-5, with 7 nucleotides matching TRBD2. The CDR3 runs to 17 residues. From germline, CDR1 is MNHNS and CDR2 SASEGT. Trimming removed 6 bases from V and 1 base from J; junction bases left unmatched: 14. CDR3 DNA: TGTGCCAGCAGCCCCGGGGTGGTAGCGGGCGGCCAAGAGACCCAGTACTTC. As protein: CASSPGVVAGGQETQYF.